The T cell receptor beta chain under discussion was sequenced for a study of radiotherapy plus CTLA-4 blockade in lung cancer. Points from the study as a whole: Tumor-origin TCR clones grew in blood after radiotherapy plus ipilimumab. Interferon-beta and early blood T cell clone dynamics reportedly predicted response best.

The protocol was immunoSEQ multiplex PCR, while the TCRdb copy is restricted to in-frame clones and leaves out a portion. This sample has 35,000 to 50,000 clones, with roughly 67% found just once. The germline gives CDR1 SGDLS, CDR2 YYNGEE. This CDR3 comprises 15 residues. V shed 0 bases and J 6 bases; nucleotides not matched to a gene: 4. A word on this clone: What it binds is not known.

The source was peripheral blood, collected from a patient treated with radiotherapy plus ipilimumab. The sequence came from a human donor with non-small cell lung cancer who had a partial response to radiotherapy plus ipilimumab. This chain uses TRBV9 with TRBJ2-2; 8 bases map to TRBD2. The DNA of the CDR3 is TGTGCCAGCAGCGTAGATATTAGCGGGGCCGGGGAGCTGTTTTTT. Translation gives CASSVDISGAGELFF.